These T cell receptor beta chains were read from a single sample in a study of metastatic and nonmetastatic thyroid tumors. Using MiXCR, TCRdb re-called clones from the PCR reads. The profile shows some 27,000 clones, 20% to 25% of them singletons. Sequencing used blood. These TCRs come from a female donor with papillary thyroid cancer or a benign thyroid nodule (not recorded which). Some clones in this sample may be carry-over from other donors' samples. Each CDR3 is given with its conserved first and last residue. The order of the fields is clone size, V gene, J gene, D gene, CDR3 DNA, CDR3 protein. A D gene is named only where the DNA matches it firmly. A clone size is listed for some rows: how often the clone was seen (once, few, many), or a class if it is expanded.

size: -; V: TRBV18; J: TRBJ2-7; D: -; DNA: TGTGCCAGCTCACAAAAATTGTGCCACGAGCAGTACTTC; CDR3: CASSQKLCHEQYF
size: medium-sized; V: TRBV20-1; J: TRBJ2-7; D: -; DNA: TGCAGTGCTAGAGAGGACATAGCCTACGAGCAGTACTTC; CDR3: CSAREDIAYEQYF
size: once; V: TRBV15; J: TRBJ1-2; D: -; DNA: TGTGCCACCAGCTGGTCCAGGGTTTCCGATGGCTACAGCTTC; CDR3: CATSWSRVSDGYSF
size: many; V: TRBV6-2/TRBV6-3; J: TRBJ1-5; D: TRBD1; DNA: TGTGCCAGCAGTTACTCGACATTGCGGACAGGGAACAATCAGCCCCAGCATTTT; CDR3: CASSYSTLRTGNNQPQHF
size: many; V: TRBV7-9; J: TRBJ2-7; D: TRBD2; DNA: TGTGCCAGCAGCTCTAGACTAGCGGGGGACTACGAGCAGTACTTC; CDR3: CASSSRLAGDYEQYF
size: many; V: TRBV29-1; J: TRBJ1-3; D: -; DNA: TGCAGCGTTGTTATTGTAAATCAAAACACCATATATTTT; CDR3: CSVVIVNQNTIYF
size: many; V: TRBV7-8; J: TRBJ2-3; D: -; DNA: TGTGCCAGCAGCTTACGGGACCTCAGGACGGATACGCAGTATTTT; CDR3: CASSLRDLRTDTQYF
size: -; V: TRBV28; J: TRBJ1-1; D: -; DNA: TGTGCCATCAGGGAGCCTCTTGTGGCGTATGCGGCTTTCTTT; CDR3: CAIREPLVAYAAFF
size: many; V: TRBV9; J: TRBJ2-1; D: -; DNA: TGTGCCAGCAGCTACCGGGCGGGAACTTCCTACAATGAGCAGTTCTTC; CDR3: CASSYRAGTSYNEQFF
size: -; V: TRBV6-1; J: TRBJ2-2; D: TRBD2; DNA: TGTGCCAGCAGTAGACTAGCGGGGGTAAACACAGGGGAGCCGTTTTTT; CDR3: CASSRLAGVNTGEPFF
size: many; V: TRBV27; J: TRBJ1-5; D: -; DNA: TGTGCCAGCAGGAAGGTTTCCGACCAGCCCCAGCATTTT; CDR3: CASRKVSDQPQHF
size: -; V: TRBV6-4; J: TRBJ2-5; D: -; DNA: TGTTACAGCAGTGAGGGGGATCAAGAGACCCAGTACTTC; CDR3: CYSSEGDQETQYF
size: many; V: TRBV5-1; J: TRBJ2-3; D: -; DNA: TGCGCCAGCAGCTTGTCCGGGAGTAGTGGAGATACGCAGTATTTT; CDR3: CASSLSGSSGDTQYF
size: -; V: TRBV11-2; J: TRBJ2-1; D: TRBD1; DNA: TGTGCCATCATCTGGACAGGGTTCAATGAGCAGTTCTTC; CDR3: CAIIWTGFNEQFF
size: many; V: TRBV19; J: TRBJ2-3; D: -; DNA: TGTGCCAGTAGTAAATCGGACAGTAGCACAGATACGCAGTATTTT; CDR3: CASSKSDSSTDTQYF
size: -; V: TRBV5-1; J: TRBJ2-7; D: -; DNA: TGCGCCAGCAGCTTGGGGGCCGCCAGGGGATACGAGCAGTACTTC; CDR3: CASSLGAARGYEQYF
size: -; V: TRBV7-8; J: TRBJ1-2; D: -; DNA: TGTGCCAGCAGCCCCGGTGGGACCTATACTTTTAACTATGGCTACACCTTC; CDR3: CASSPGGTYTFNYGYTF
size: many; V: TRBV11-3; J: TRBJ2-3; D: -; DNA: TGTGCCAGCAGCCCCGGGGCCAATAGCGGAACTGCCCGAGATACGCAGTATTTT; CDR3: CASSPGANSGTARDTQYF
size: -; V: TRBV9; J: TRBJ2-1; D: TRBD2; DNA: TGTGCCAGCAGCGATGGAATAGCGGGAGGGCCCTACAATGAGCAGTTCTTC; CDR3: CASSDGIAGGPYNEQFF
size: many; V: TRBV18; J: TRBJ2-5; D: -; DNA: TGTGCCAGCTCACCGCGGCGAGAGACCCAGTACTTC; CDR3: CASSPRRETQYF
size: many; V: TRBV19; J: TRBJ2-2; D: TRBD1; DNA: TGTGCCAGTAGTACTCCGACAGGGGGCCGCGGCACCGGGGAGCTGTTTTTT; CDR3: CASSTPTGGRGTGELFF
size: -; V: TRBV5-1; J: TRBJ2-1; D: -; DNA: TGCGCCAGCAGCTTACAGGGAATCAATGAGCAGTTCTTC; CDR3: CASSLQGINEQFF
size: -; V: TRBV11-3; J: TRBJ1-1; D: -; DNA: TGTGCCAGCAGCTTATACATGATTAACACTGAATCTTTCTTT; CDR3: CASSLYMINTESFF
size: many; V: TRBV28; J: TRBJ1-4; D: TRBD1; DNA: TGTGCCAGCAGTTTCCGACAGGGTATAGGTGAAAAACTGTTTTTT; CDR3: CASSFRQGIGEKLFF
size: -; V: TRBV20-1; J: TRBJ1-6; D: TRBD1; DNA: TGCAGTGTTAGAGATCTAGGAGAGGGGGCGACCAATTCACCCCTCCACTTT; CDR3: CSVRDLGEGATNSPLHF
size: -; V: TRBV7-9; J: TRBJ1-1; D: -; DNA: TGTGCCGGTATACAGGGATCCCACACTGAAGCTTTCTTT; CDR3: CAGIQGSHTEAFF
size: -; V: TRBV12-3/TRBV12-4; J: TRBJ1-1; D: -; DNA: TGTGCCAGCAGTTTAAGAAGGGGTACTGAAGCTTTCTTT; CDR3: CASSLRRGTEAFF
size: -; V: TRBV2; J: TRBJ2-3; D: -; DNA: TGTGCCACGGAGAGGGGACTGCGGTTTTCGGATACGCAGTATTTT; CDR3: CATERGLRFSDTQYF
size: many; V: TRBV29-1; J: TRBJ1-1; D: -; DNA: TGCAGCGCCTCGGGGGGCGAGCGGGGGGTATCTGAAGCTTTCTTT; CDR3: CSASGGERGVSEAFF
size: many; V: TRBV9; J: TRBJ2-7; D: TRBD1; DNA: TGTGCCAGCAGCACCGGACAGGGGGAATCGTACGAGCAGTACTTC; CDR3: CASSTGQGESYEQYF
size: many; V: TRBV4-2; J: TRBJ2-7; D: TRBD2; DNA: TGTGCCAGCAGCCAAGATCCTAGCGGATATACCTACGAGCAGTACTTC; CDR3: CASSQDPSGYTYEQYF
size: many; V: TRBV6-1; J: TRBJ2-1; D: -; DNA: TGTGCCACCAGATCCCACAATGAGCAGTTCTTC; CDR3: CATRSHNEQFF
size: medium-sized; V: TRBV7-3; J: TRBJ2-7; D: -; DNA: TGTGCCAGCAGTTACGGGACTGGCTACGAGCAGTACTTC; CDR3: CASSYGTGYEQYF
size: many; V: TRBV7-3; J: TRBJ2-3; D: TRBD1; DNA: TGTGCCAGCAGCTTAAGACAGGGAGGCACAGATACGCAGTATTTT; CDR3: CASSLRQGGTDTQYF
size: many; V: TRBV11-3; J: TRBJ2-5; D: -; DNA: TGTGCCAGCAGGTCCAGGGGTAAAGAGACCCAGTACTTC; CDR3: CASRSRGKETQYF
size: -; V: TRBV27; J: TRBJ2-1; D: TRBD2; DNA: TGTGCAAGAACTCAGACTAGCGGGAAGTACAATGAGCAGTTCTTC; CDR3: CARTQTSGKYNEQFF
size: many; V: TRBV28; J: TRBJ1-2; D: -; DNA: TGTGCCAGCAGTTTATTGGCAGGGGAGAACTATGGCTACACCTTC; CDR3: CASSLLAGENYGYTF
size: many; V: TRBV6-4; J: TRBJ2-3; D: -; DNA: TGTGCCAGCAGCCTGAAGGGAAAAGATACGCAGTATTTT; CDR3: CASSLKGKDTQYF
size: many; V: TRBV7-2; J: TRBJ2-7; D: -; DNA: TGTGCCAGCAGCTCCACGAAAGGGGGATTCTCCTACGAGCAGTACTTC; CDR3: CASSSTKGGFSYEQYF
size: -; V: TRBV30; J: TRBJ2-1; D: TRBD1; DNA: TGTGCCTGGAGTGGCTTGGGACAGGGAGACAATGAGCAGTTCTTC; CDR3: CAWSGLGQGDNEQFF
size: many; V: TRBV4-3; J: TRBJ2-7; D: TRBD2; DNA: TGCGCCAGCAGCCCTAAGGGCCAGCGGGAGAGTGAAGAGCAGTACTTC; CDR3: CASSPKGQRESEEQYF
size: many; V: TRBV7-3; J: TRBJ2-3; D: -; DNA: TGTGCCAGCAGCTTAAGGACGGGTTCTTTTATCCCTAGCACAGATACGCAGTATTTT; CDR3: CASSLRTGSFIPSTDTQYF
size: many; V: TRBV10-1; J: TRBJ2-2; D: -; DNA: TGCGCCAGCGCTGGGCAGGGAAACACCGGGGAGCTGTTTTTT; CDR3: CASAGQGNTGELFF
size: many; V: TRBV19; J: TRBJ2-5; D: -; DNA: TGTGCCAGTAGTGAGGCATCCCAAGAGACCCAGTACTTC; CDR3: CASSEASQETQYF
size: many; V: TRBV2; J: TRBJ2-7; D: -; DNA: TGTGCCAGATCCGAGGACGAGCAGTACTTC; CDR3: CARSEDEQYF
size: many; V: TRBV2; J: TRBJ2-1; D: -; DNA: TGTGCCAGCCGCGTTACATGGTCCAACAATGAGCAGTTCTTC; CDR3: CASRVTWSNNEQFF
size: many; V: TRBV6-4; J: TRBJ2-3; D: -; DNA: TGTGCCAGCAGTGCGGGTAGCACAGATACGCAGTATTTT; CDR3: CASSAGSTDTQYF
size: many; V: TRBV3-1; J: TRBJ1-4; D: -; DNA: TGTGCCAGCAGCGTTACAATATCAACTAATGAAAAACTGTTTTTT; CDR3: CASSVTISTNEKLFF
size: many; V: TRBV4-1; J: TRBJ2-2; D: -; DNA: TGCGCCAGCAGCCAAGCATCAGGCTTGGGAGAGGAACCTATCGGGGAGCTGTTTTTT; CDR3: CASSQASGLGEEPIGELFF
size: many; V: TRBV3-1; J: TRBJ1-2; D: -; DNA: TGTGCCAGCAGCCAAGATTCAGGAAACTATGGCTACACCTTC; CDR3: CASSQDSGNYGYTF
size: -; V: TRBV20-1; J: TRBJ1-6; D: -; DNA: TGCAGTGCTAGCCCCTCGTCCAATTCACCCCTCCACTTT; CDR3: CSASPSSNSPLHF
size: many; V: TRBV6-4; J: TRBJ2-3; D: TRBD2; DNA: TGTGCCAGCAGTGGCACGGGAGGAAGCACAGATACGCAGTATTTT; CDR3: CASSGTGGSTDTQYF